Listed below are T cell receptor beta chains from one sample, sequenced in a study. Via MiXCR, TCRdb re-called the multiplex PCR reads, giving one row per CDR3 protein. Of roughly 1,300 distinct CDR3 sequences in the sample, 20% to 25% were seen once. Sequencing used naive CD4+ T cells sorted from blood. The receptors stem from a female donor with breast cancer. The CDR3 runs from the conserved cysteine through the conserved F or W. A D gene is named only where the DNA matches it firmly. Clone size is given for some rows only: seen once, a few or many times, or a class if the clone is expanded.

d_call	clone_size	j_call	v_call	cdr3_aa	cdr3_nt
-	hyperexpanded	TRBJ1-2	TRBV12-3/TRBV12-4	CATRFGDYTF	TGTGCCACCAGATTCGGGGACTACACCTTC
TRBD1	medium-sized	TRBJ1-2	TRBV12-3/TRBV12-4	CASSRGQGHGYTF	TGTGCCAGCAGTCGAGGACAGGGGCATGGCTACACCTTC
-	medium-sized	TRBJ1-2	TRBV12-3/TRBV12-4	CASSLHEQVYVGYTF	TGTGCCAGCAGTTTGCATGAACAGGTCTATGTTGGCTACACCTTC
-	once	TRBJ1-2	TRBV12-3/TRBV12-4	CASSLGPGGYAF	TGTGCCAGCAGTTTAGGACCGGGCGGCTACGCCTTC
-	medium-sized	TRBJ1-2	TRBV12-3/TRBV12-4	CASSPGWGYTF	TGTGCCAGCAGCCCCGGCTGGGGCTACACCTTC
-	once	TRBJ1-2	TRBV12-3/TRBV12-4	CASTTGACGYTF	TGTGCCAGTACTACCGGGGCCTGTGGCTACACCTTC
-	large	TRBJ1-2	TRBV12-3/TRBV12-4	CASSLDRYGYTF	TGTGCCAGCAGTTTAGATCGGTATGGCTACACCTTC
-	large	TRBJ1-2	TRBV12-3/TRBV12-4	CASSLPIGGYTF	TGTGCCAGCAGTTTACCGATAGGCGGCTACACCTTC
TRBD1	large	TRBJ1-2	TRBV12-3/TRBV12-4	CASSSRTGSNYGYTF	TGTGCCAGCAGTTCCCGGACAGGGAGTAACTATGGCTACACCTTC
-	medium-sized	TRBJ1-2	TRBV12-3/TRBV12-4	CAGSFSANYGYTF	TGTGCCGGTTCCTTTTCAGCTAACTATGGCTACACCTTC
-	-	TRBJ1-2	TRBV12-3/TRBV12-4	CASSPQGVNYGSTF	TGTGCCAGCAGTCCACAGGGTGTTAACTATGGCAGCACCTTC
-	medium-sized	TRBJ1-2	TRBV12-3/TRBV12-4	CASSVQGTDGYTF	TGTGCCAGCAGTGTCCAGGGTACTGATGGCTACACCTTC
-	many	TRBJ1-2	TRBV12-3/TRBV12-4	CASSLEQGFGYTF	TGTGCCAGCAGTTTAGAGCAGGGTTTCGGCTACACCTTC
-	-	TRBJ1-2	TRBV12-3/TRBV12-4	CASGLGHGYTF	TGTGCCAGCGGGCTTGGTCATGGCTACACCTTC
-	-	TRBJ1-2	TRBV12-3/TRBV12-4	CACSLAVYGYTF	TGTGCCTGCAGCTTAGCAGTCTATGGCTACACCTTC
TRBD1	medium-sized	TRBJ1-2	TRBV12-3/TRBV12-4	CASTRTGASNYGYTF	TGTGCCAGCACAAGGACAGGGGCCAGTAACTATGGCTACACCTTC
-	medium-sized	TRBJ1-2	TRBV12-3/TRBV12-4	CASSSYSNYGYTF	TGTGCCAGCAGTTCCTACAGCAACTATGGCTACACCTTC
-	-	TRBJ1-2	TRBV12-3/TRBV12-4	CASSREAVEHYGYTF	TGTGCCAGCAGCCGGGAGGCGGTTGAGCACTATGGCTACACCTTC
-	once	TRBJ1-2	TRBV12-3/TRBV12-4	CASSLELTAQYGYTF	TGTGCCAGCAGTTTAGAGCTGACGGCCCAGTATGGCTACACCTTC
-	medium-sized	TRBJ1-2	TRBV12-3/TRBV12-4	CASSLNRVKGTF	TGTGCCAGCAGCCTGAACAGGGTTAAGGGCACCTTC
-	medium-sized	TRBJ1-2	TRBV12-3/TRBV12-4	CASTLGGGYTF	TGTGCCAGCACCCTCGGTGGCGGCTACACCTTC
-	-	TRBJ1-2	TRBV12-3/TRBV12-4	CASSLGRTSPGGYTF	TGTGCCAGCAGTTTAGGGAGGACGAGCCCGGGCGGCTACACCTTC
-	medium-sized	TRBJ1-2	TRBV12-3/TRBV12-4	CASSSNRANYGYTF	TGTGCCAGCAGCAGCAACAGGGCTAACTATGGCTACACCTTC
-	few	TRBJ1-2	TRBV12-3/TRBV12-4	CASSLDRVSCYTF	TGTGCCAGCAGTTTAGACAGGGTTTCGTGCTACACCTTC
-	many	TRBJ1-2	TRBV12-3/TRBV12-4	CASSFSGAYGYTF	TGTGCCAGCAGTTTCTCAGGGGCATATGGCTACACCTTC
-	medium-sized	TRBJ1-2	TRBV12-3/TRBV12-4	CASRQGHPYGYTF	TGTGCCAGCAGACAGGGACACCCGTATGGCTACACCTTC
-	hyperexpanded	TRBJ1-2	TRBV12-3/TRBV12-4	CASSRSTVLYGYTF	TGTGCCAGCAGTCGATCCACAGTACTCTATGGCTACACCTTC